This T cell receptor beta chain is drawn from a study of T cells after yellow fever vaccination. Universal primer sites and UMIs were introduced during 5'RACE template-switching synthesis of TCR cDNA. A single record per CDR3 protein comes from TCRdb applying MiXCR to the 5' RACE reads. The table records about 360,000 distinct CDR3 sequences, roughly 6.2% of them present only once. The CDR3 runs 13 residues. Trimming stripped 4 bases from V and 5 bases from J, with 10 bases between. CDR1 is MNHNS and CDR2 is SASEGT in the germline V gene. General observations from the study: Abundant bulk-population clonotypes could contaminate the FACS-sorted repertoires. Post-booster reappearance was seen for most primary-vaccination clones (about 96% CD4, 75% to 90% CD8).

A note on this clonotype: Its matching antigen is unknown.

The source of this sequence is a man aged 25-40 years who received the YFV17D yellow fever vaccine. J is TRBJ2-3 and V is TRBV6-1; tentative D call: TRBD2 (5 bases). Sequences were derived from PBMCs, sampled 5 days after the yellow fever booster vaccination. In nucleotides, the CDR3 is TGTGCCAGCAGTGCCGGGAAGCTAGATACGCAGTATTTT. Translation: CASSAGKLDTQYF.